The clone carrying this T cell receptor beta chain has more than one count but fewer than ten. No antigen is known for it. These data are taken from a study of beta chain features in type 1 diabetes. The study's findings and limits: Type 1 diabetes patients had TCRB CDR3s that were shorter (moderately but significantly so) in all four CD4+ subsets. VDJ junctions in type 1 diabetes patients carried more deletions and fewer insertions.

Germline V gene lookup returns CDR1 SQVTM and CDR2 ANQGSEA. The CDR3 is 13 residues long. The V segment lost 5 bases and the J segment 2 bases; nucleotides outside the gene matches: 6. Expressed TCRB transcripts got sequenced, as all isolated RNA was reverse transcribed. TCRdb keeps only in-frame clones here, not all; method: immunoSEQ multiplex PCR. This sample has about 340,000 clones, with roughly 13% found just once. Averaging approximately 120 mL, one heparinised blood draw was given by each donor. Sequenced material: naive CD4+ T cells from blood. The chain carries TRBV29-1 and TRBJ2-7; TRBD2 agrees at 7 bases. The sequence came from a woman under 30 with type 1 diabetes. CDR3 sequence (DNA): TGCAGCGTTCGTGGGGGGGAGCCCTACGAGCAGTACTTC. It yields the protein CSVRGGEPYEQYF.